The 23 T cell receptor beta chains in this list originate from one sample, sequenced in a study of CD8 T cells in Susac syndrome. Roughly 0.45 to 1 ug RNA was reverse transcribed with random hexamers. TCRdb processed the immunoSEQ multiplex PCR reads anew with MiXCR; each CDR3 protein has one entry. The repertoire holds roughly 150,000 distinct CDR3 sequences, with 85% to 95% as singletons. Input material: CD4+ T cells from PBMCs. These receptor sequences come from a human donor in good health.

This clonotype was picked up a small number of times. This chain links TRBV20-1 with TRBJ1-1; 7 nucleotides agree with TRBD1. With V trimmed by 0 bases and J by 1 base, 2 bases remained unmatched. This CDR3 spans 14 amino acids. Germline CDR1 is DFQATT and CDR2 is SNEGSKA (reference sequence). The CDR3 coding sequence is TGCAGTGCTAGAGACCGGACAGGGAACACTGAAGCTTTCTTT. Protein product: CSARDRTGNTEAFF.

The J gene is TRBJ2-7, the V gene TRBV20-1; D not resolved. This CDR3 comprises 12 residues. CDR1 DFQATT and CDR2 SNEGSKA come from the germline V gene (reference sequence). Trimming took off 3 bases at V and 1 base at J, with 7 bases between the two ends. The CDR3 is CSARDGSYEQYF. For the CDR3, the DNA is TGCAGTGCTAGGGACGGGTCCTACGAGCAGTACTTC.

V gene TRBV12-3 or TRBV12-4 combines with J gene TRBJ2-3, with 11 bases identical to TRBD2. This CDR3 spans 15 amino acids. Trimming removed 6 bases from V and 5 bases from J; junction bases left unmatched: 7. In nucleotides, the CDR3 is TGTGCCAGCAGCCGTAGCGGGGGGGCTAAAGATACGCAGTATTTT. This translates into CASSRSGGAKDTQYF.

The chain couples TRBV7-2 to TRBJ1-4; 7 bases match TRBD1. The ends lost 6 bases at V and 11 bases at J; junction bases unmatched: 18. Looked up from germline, CDR1 is SGHTA and CDR2 is FQGNSA. The CDR3 consists of 16 residues. The CDR3 DNA is TGTGCCAGCAGTCCTTCAAATAGGCAGGGGGGATGGAAACTGTTTTTT. Translation gives CASSPSNRQGGWKLFF.

The V call is TRBV5-6, the J call TRBJ2-7; perhaps TRBD2 as D (5 bases). This CDR3 comprises 14 residues. Germline V lookup: CDR1 SGHDT, CDR2 YYEEEE. The V and J ends lost 5 bases and 7 bases respectively, with 19 bases between them. The CDR3 is CASSYLAILREQYF. CDR3 in DNA: TGTGCCAGCAGTTACCTAGCTATCCTTCGTGAGCAGTACTTC.

This chain connects TRBV18 to TRBJ1-1; D is perhaps TRBD1 (5 bases). Per the germline V gene, CDR1 is KGHSH and CDR2 is LQKENI. Trimming cost V 3 bases and J 1 base, with 9 bases left between them. The CDR3 totals 14 residues. DNA for the CDR3: TGTGCCAGCTCACCTTACACAGGGAACACTGAAGCTTTCTTT. Encoded protein: CASSPYTGNTEAFF.

The chain employs TRBV2 and TRBJ2-6, with 7 bases identical to TRBD2. The CDR3 runs to 17 residues. Germline V gives CDR1 SNHLY, CDR2 FYNNEI. With 2 bases clipped from V and 1 base from J, the junction kept 5 bases outside the gene matches. CDR3 sequence: CASSEYQGGSGANVLTF. CDR3 DNA sequence: TGTGCCAGCAGTGAATATCAGGGAGGGTCTGGGGCCAACGTCCTGACTTTC. Together with reference TRBV2 and TRBJ2-6, the CDR3 gives the full variable domain: EPEVTQTPSHQVTQMGQEVILRCVPISNHLYFYWYRQILGQKVEFLVSFYNNEISEKSEIFDDQFSVERPDGSNFTLKIRSTKLEDSAMYFCASSEYQGGSGANVLTFGAGSRLTVL.

V and J are TRBV5-1 and TRBJ2-7; D is unresolved. Germline lookup yields CDR1 SGHRS and CDR2 YFSETQ. Trimming shortened V by 6 bases and J by 5 bases, and 15 bases separated the two germline ends. The CDR3 has 13 amino acids. CDR3 amino acids: CASMGPADDEQYF. CDR3 in DNA: TGCGCCAGCATGGGTCCAGCAGATGACGAGCAGTACTTC.

This clonotype was detected only once. The V gene is TRBV3-1, the J gene TRBJ2-7; possible D gene TRBD1, 6 bases. With 8 bases removed from V and 7 bases from J, the gap between germline ends came to 9 bases. The CDR3 totals 10 residues. In germline, CDR1 is LGHDT, CDR2 YNNKEL (reference sequence). The CDR3 here is CASGTYEQYF. The DNA of the CDR3 is TGTGCCAGCGGGACATATGAGCAGTACTTC.

The rearrangement uses TRBV11-2 and TRBJ1-1; no firm D call. Germline V CDR1 and CDR2: SGHAT, FQNNGV. Deletions cut 5 bases from V and 1 base from J, with 8 bases between. The CDR3 has 13 amino acids. CDR3: CASSTTRNTEAFF. CDR3 DNA: TGTGCCAGCAGCACCACACGGAACACTGAAGCTTTCTTT.

The chain recombines TRBV11-2 with TRBJ2-1, with D possibly matching TRBD1 (6 bases). CDR1 is SGHAT, CDR2 FQNNGV, per germline. This CDR3 comprises 13 residues. V was trimmed by 8 bases and J by 6 bases, leaving 14 bases between them. This CDR3 reads CASWDTRVNEQFF. In DNA, the CDR3 is TGTGCCAGCTGGGACACTCGGGTCAATGAGCAGTTCTTC.

This chain joins TRBV7-2 and TRBJ2-1; TRBD2 is a possible D gene (5 bases). This CDR3 has 17 amino acids. CDR1 is SGHTA and CDR2 is FQGNSA in the germline V gene. V shed 0 bases and J shed 9 bases, with 21 bases lying between them. DNA for the CDR3: TGTGCCAGCAGCTTAGCGGGCTGGCTAGGGAGCGGTGGTGAGCAGTTCTTC. This gives the protein CASSLAGWLGSGGEQFF.

The V gene is TRBV6-1, the J gene TRBJ2-3; 13 bases agree with TRBD2. Germline CDR1 and CDR2: MNHNS and SASEGT. This CDR3 comprises 16 residues. V lost 6 bases to trimming and J lost 4 bases; unmatched junction nucleotides: 7. The CDR3 region has the DNA TGTGCCAGCAGCCACACTAGCGGGGGGGCCCCAGATACGCAGTATTTT. This codes for CASSHTSGGAPDTQYF.

This chain connects TRBV13 to TRBJ2-5, with D unresolved. Trimming cost V 1 base and J 6 bases, with 6 bases left between them. CDR3 length: 12 residues. Germline lookup yields CDR1 PRHDT and CDR2 FYEKMQ (reference sequence). This CDR3 is CASSLAKQTQYF. For the CDR3, the DNA is TGTGCCAGCAGCTTAGCAAAACAGACCCAGTACTTC.

This clonotype was seen a handful of times. V is TRBV3-1 and J is TRBJ2-7, with D perhaps TRBD2 (5 bases). CDR3 length: 13 amino acids. Trimming removed 2 bases from V and 4 bases from J, with 9 bases in between. In germline, CDR1 is LGHDT, CDR2 YNNKEL (reference sequence). The CDR3 DNA is TGTGCCAGCAGCCAACGTGGCGGGTACGAGCAGTACTTC. Translation gives CASSQRGGYEQYF.

This chain joins TRBV2 and TRBJ2-2; 8 bases map to TRBD1. The CDR3 covers 14 residues. V shed 11 bases, J shed 4 bases, and the junction held 9 bases outside the gene matches. From germline, CDR1 is SNHLY and CDR2 FYNNEI. The DNA for the CDR3 is TGTGCCGGAAAGACAGGGGTGACCACCGGGGAGCTGTTTTTT. As protein: CAGKTGVTTGELFF.

The chain couples TRBV23-1 to TRBJ2-7; maybe TRBD1 (6 bases). TRBV23-1 is an open reading frame whose function is uncertain. The CDR3 is 15 residues long. The V end lost 0 bases, the J end lost 0 bases, and 9 bases lay between the germline ends. CDR3 loop: CASSQSRQVSYEQYF. The CDR3 DNA sequence: TGCGCCAGCAGTCAATCGCGACAGGTCTCCTACGAGCAGTACTTC.

This chain uses TRBV5-1 with TRBJ1-6, with no clear D. The CDR3 contains 13 residues. Trimming pared 4 bases from V and 10 bases from J, leaving 12 bases between. Germline CDR1 is SGHRS and CDR2 is YFSETQ. The CDR3 loop reads CASSMVVDSPLHF. The CDR3 DNA is TGCGCCAGCAGCATGGTCGTTGACTCACCCCTCCACTTT. Looking up the rest from reference TRBV5-1 and TRBJ1-6 gives the full variable domain: KAGVTQTPRYLIKTRGQQVTLSCSPISGHRSVSWYQQTPGQGLQFLFEYFSETQRNKGNFPGRFSGRQFSNSRSEMNVSTLELGDSALYLCASSMVVDSPLHFGNGTRLTVT.

The rearrangement joins TRBV7-2 to TRBJ1-6; D remains ambiguous. Germline-derived CDR1 and CDR2 are SGHTA and FQGNSA. This CDR3 is built from 14 residues. V lost 4 bases to trimming and J lost 10 bases, with 14 bases between them. The CDR3 here is CASSSAAPRSPLHF. CDR3 coding DNA: TGTGCCAGCAGCTCGGCCGCACCGCGCTCACCCCTCCACTTT.

The rearrangement joins TRBV7-2 to TRBJ1-3; D is unresolved. Trimming removed 2 bases from V and 7 bases from J, with 3 bases in between. The CDR3 length is 11 residues. Per the germline V gene, CDR1 is SGHTA and CDR2 is FQGNSA. The CDR3 loop reads CASSLSNTIYF. The CDR3 DNA sequence: TGTGCCAGCAGCTTAAGTAACACCATATATTTT.

This sequence joins TRBV7-9 and TRBJ2-5; D may be TRBD1 or TRBD2 (5 bases each). The V end lost 6 bases, the J end lost 3 bases, and 17 bases lay between the germline ends. The CDR3 length is 15 residues. From germline, CDR1 is SEHNR and CDR2 FQNEAQ (reference sequence). CDR3 DNA: TGTGCCAGCAGTTACACCGGGGCTAAAAAAGAGACCCAGTACTTC. This codes for CASSYTGAKKETQYF.

The chain couples TRBV27 to TRBJ1-2; D is undetermined. The germline CDR1 and CDR2 sequences are MNHEY and SMNVEV (reference sequence). CDR3 length equals 14 residues. The V gene lost 6 bases and the J gene lost 4 bases, with 15 bases spanning the gap. The CDR3 DNA reads as TGTGCCAGCAGCCTCAGAAGGAGTAGCTATGGCTACACCTTC. This sequence encodes CASSLRRSSYGYTF.

The J gene is TRBJ1-2, the V gene TRBV12-3 or TRBV12-4, with D unclear. This CDR3 has 12 residues. Trimming pared 3 bases from V and 4 bases from J, leaving 6 bases between. CDR3 loop: CASSFGRYGYTF. Written as DNA, the CDR3 is TGTGCCAGCAGTTTTGGTCGCTATGGCTACACCTTC.